The 20 T cell receptor beta chains below come from one sample, sequenced in a study of Ad26.COV2.S vaccination and SARS-CoV-2 variants. The treatment: roughly 19 received Ad26.COV2.S at low or high dose, single or two shots; several received placebo; per-sample allocation not given. Specimens were obtained on day 63 following the first vaccine or placebo injection. This table comes from immunoSEQ multiplex PCR, and its TCRdb copy is limited to in-frame clones, with some not included. The data show 440,000 or so clones, with about 92% seen just once and roughly 3.9% held by the top ten. This sample comprised peripheral blood, obtained in a trial of Ad26.COV2.S vaccine versus placebo. Source of these receptors: a person aged 18-65 years who received the Ad26.COV2.S COVID-19 vaccine or a placebo.

The chain is built from TRBV19 and TRBJ1-5; a weak D match, TRBD1 (6 bases). Trimming shortened V by 7 bases and J by 6 bases, and 19 bases separated the two germline ends. Germline V gene data show CDR1 as LNHDA and CDR2 as SQIVND (reference sequence). This CDR3 comprises 15 residues. CDR3 coding DNA: TGTGCCAGTACCCACAGGGTTGGTGGGATTCAGCCCCAGCATTTT. Translating gives CASTHRVGGIQPQHF.

V is TRBV28 and J is TRBJ1-4; tentatively, D is TRBD1 (6 bases). The V and J ends lost 6 bases and 5 bases respectively, with 7 bases between them. CDR1 MDHEN and CDR2 SYDVKM come from the germline V gene. CDR3 length: 12 residues. The CDR3 region has the DNA TGTGCCAGCAGCCAGGGGAATGAAAAACTGTTTTTT. Amino acid sequence: CASSQGNEKLFF.

The rearrangement joins TRBV28 to TRBJ1-1; tentative D call: TRBD1 (6 bases). Germline values: CDR1 MDHEN, CDR2 SYDVKM. Deletions cut 7 bases from V and 10 bases from J, with 22 bases between. CDR3 length: 14 residues. The CDR3 is CASIQGDTRWGAFF. CDR3 bases: TGTGCCAGCATCCAAGGGGACACCCGGTGGGGAGCTTTCTTT.

The chain has TRBV28 and TRBJ2-2; 7 nucleotides line up with TRBD2. Germline lookup yields CDR1 MDHEN and CDR2 SYDVKM. V lost 5 bases to trimming and J lost 5 bases; unmatched junction nucleotides: 2. The CDR3 is 13 residues long. The CDR3 coding sequence is TGTGCCAGCAGTCCCGGGGGGACCGGGGAGCTGTTTTTT. Its protein is CASSPGGTGELFF.

V and J are TRBV6-2 or TRBV6-3 and TRBJ2-7, with 9 bases fitting TRBD2. Losses at the gene ends were 0 bases for V and 0 bases for J; bases not matched to a gene: 3. This CDR3 is 16 amino acids long. Germline values: CDR1 MNHEY, CDR2 SVGEGT. The CDR3 sequence is CASSYSRLAASYEQYF. Written as DNA, the CDR3 is TGTGCCAGCAGTTACTCGCGACTAGCGGCCTCCTACGAGCAGTACTTC.

Only a few counts were recorded for this clone. The chain recombines TRBV7-9 with TRBJ1-3; tentatively, D is TRBD1 (6 bases). V was cut by 5 bases and J by 0 bases, with 11 bases left in between. CDR3 length: 15 amino acids. Germline V gene sequence: CDR1 SEHNR, CDR2 FQNEAQ (reference sequence). The CDR3 coding sequence is TGTGCCAGCAGCGCCCAGGGGCTCTCTGGAAACACCATATATTTT. This codes for CASSAQGLSGNTIYF. The full variable domain, its missing parts supplied by reference TRBV7-9 and TRBJ1-3, is DTGVSQNPRHKITKRGQNVTFRCDPISEHNRLYWYRQTLGQGPEFLTYFQNEAQLEKSRLLSDRFSAERPKGSFSTLEIQRTEQGDSAMYLCASSAQGLSGNTIYFGEGSWLTVV.

This chain uses TRBV28 with TRBJ2-1; 13 bases line up with TRBD2. Germline V gene sequence: CDR1 MDHEN, CDR2 SYDVKM. The CDR3 runs to 18 residues. The V and J ends lost 4 bases and 8 bases, in that order; junction bases with no gene match: 14. This CDR3 reads CASSSPRTSGSMWDEQFF. The CDR3 nucleotides are TGTGCCAGCAGTTCCCCTCGGACTAGCGGGAGTATGTGGGATGAGCAGTTCTTC.

This chain joins TRBV9 and TRBJ2-5; TRBD2 matches 10 bases. The V gene's germline CDR1 is SGDLS and CDR2 YYNGEE. The CDR3 has 16 amino acids. J lost 1 base, V lost 4 bases, and 7 bases had no gene match. The CDR3 is CASSHGTSERQETQYF. CDR3 nucleotide sequence: TGTGCCAGCAGCCATGGGACTAGCGAACGCCAAGAGACCCAGTACTTC.

This chain joins TRBV14 and TRBJ2-5; 14 positions match TRBD2. Germline trimming cut 6 bases from V and 2 bases from J; bases unmatched to any gene: 11. Germline-derived CDR1 and CDR2 are SGHDN and FVKESK. The CDR3 sequence is 18 residues long. CDR3 in DNA: TGTGCCAGCAGTCTGGGACTAGCGGGAGTCCTGGGACAAGAGACCCAGTACTTC. Encoded protein: CASSLGLAGVLGQETQYF.

This rearrangement joins TRBV6-2 or TRBV6-3 to TRBJ1-1, with no clear D. From germline, CDR1 is MNHEY and CDR2 SVGEGT. The CDR3 totals 13 residues. Trimming removed 4 bases at V and 4 bases at J, with 10 bases between. Here the CDR3 reads CASSSRQVTEAFF. As DNA, the CDR3 is TGTGCCAGCAGTTCTAGGCAGGTCACTGAAGCTTTCTTT.

Concerning this clone: At one of its ends the junction is not consistent with the germline gene, which may arise from a read error. The V call is TRBV7-9, the J call TRBJ2-7, with TRBD2 identical over 11 bases. Germline CDR1 SEHNR, CDR2 FQNEAQ (reference sequence). CDR3 size: 14 residues. The DNA for the CDR3 is TGTGCCAGCAGCTCGGACAGCTGGCTAGCGGGAGGACTCTTC. It codes for CASSSDSWLAGGLF.

This chain uses TRBV7-8 with TRBJ2-1, with a tentative D call TRBD1 (5 bases). The V end was cut by 2 bases, the J end by 8 bases, with 19 bases between. Germline-derived CDR1 and CDR2 are SGHVS and FQNEAQ. This CDR3 has 16 residues. The CDR3 protein is CASSLQGEVKGYEQFF. CDR3 coding DNA: TGTGCCAGCAGCTTACAGGGTGAGGTGAAAGGGTATGAGCAGTTCTTC.

V is TRBV4-1 and J is TRBJ1-4; 10 bases match TRBD1. The CDR3 runs 13 residues. V dropped 8 bases and J dropped 4; count of bases not matched to a gene: 1. CDR1 and CDR2 from the germline V gene are MGHRA and YSYEKL. CDR3 coding DNA: TGCGCCAGCGGACAGGGGGATAATGAAAAACTGTTTTTT. Translating gives CASGQGDNEKLFF.

The J gene is TRBJ2-6, the V gene TRBV4-3; D uncertain. The CDR3 covers 16 residues. V was shortened by 1 base and J by 1 base, with 8 bases between the two germline ends. Germline CDR1 and CDR2: LGHNA and YSLEER. CDR3: CASSQAPRSGANVLTF. For the CDR3, the DNA is TGCGCCAGCAGCCAAGCACCACGGTCTGGGGCCAACGTCCTGACTTTC.

V and J are TRBV28 and TRBJ2-4; TRBD2 aligns across 13 bases. The CDR3 spans 16 residues. CDR1 MDHEN and CDR2 SYDVKM come from the germline V gene. After removal of 7 bases from V and 3 bases from J, the junction contained 6 bases not matched to a gene. CDR3 region: CASTGTSGKVKNIQYF. The CDR3 nucleotides are TGTGCCAGCACCGGGACTAGCGGGAAAGTCAAAAACATTCAGTACTTC.

This clone was observed a single time. The chain is built from TRBV28 and TRBJ2-2; 13 bases are shared with TRBD2. Germline V gives CDR1 MDHEN, CDR2 SYDVKM. The CDR3 loop spans 16 amino acids. V lost 6 bases and J lost 8; bases outside the gene matches: 9. CDR3 DNA: TGTGCCAGCAGCCTGCAGACTAGCGGGAGGCTTGGGGAGCTGTTTTTT. It encodes CASSLQTSGRLGELFF.

The chain employs TRBV3-1 (or the pseudogene TRBV3-2) and TRBJ2-2; 9 bases are shared with TRBD2. This CDR3 has 17 residues. CDR1 and CDR2 (germline): LGHDT, YNNKEL (reference sequence). Losses at the gene ends were 3 bases for V and 2 bases for J; bases not matched to a gene: 7. For the CDR3, the DNA is TGTGCCAGCAGCCAGCTAGGGACTAGCCGCAACACCGGGGAGCTGTTTTTT. Translation: CASSQLGTSRNTGELFF.

This chain links TRBV28 with TRBJ2-4; D gene ambiguous. The germline CDR1 and CDR2 sequences are MDHEN and SYDVKM. The CDR3 contains 16 residues. The ends were cut back, 7 bases at V and 1 base at J, with 17 bases in the middle. As DNA, the CDR3 is TGTGCCAGCACGCCCGTTCAAATCTATGCCAAAAACATTCAGTACTTC. Residues: CASTPVQIYAKNIQYF.

The J gene is TRBJ2-1, the V gene TRBV7-9, with D tentatively TRBD2 (5 bases). Trimming shortened V by 2 bases and J by 4 bases, and 12 bases separated the two germline ends. From germline, CDR1 is SEHNR and CDR2 FQNEAQ (reference sequence). CDR3 length: 15 residues. The CDR3 region has the DNA TGTGCCAGCAGCTTAAACAGCGGAGTATACAATGAGCAGTTCTTC. Amino acid sequence: CASSLNSGVYNEQFF.

The chain recombines TRBV7-3 with TRBJ2-7, with D perhaps matching TRBD2 (7 bases). This CDR3 has 15 residues. Trimming took off 5 bases at V and 6 bases at J, with 20 bases between the two ends. CDR1 is SGHTA and CDR2 is FQGTGA in the germline V gene. The CDR3 DNA sequence: TGTGCCAGCAGCCCCCGGGGTGAGCGGGACACCGAGCAGTACTTC. It translates to CASSPRGERDTEQYF.